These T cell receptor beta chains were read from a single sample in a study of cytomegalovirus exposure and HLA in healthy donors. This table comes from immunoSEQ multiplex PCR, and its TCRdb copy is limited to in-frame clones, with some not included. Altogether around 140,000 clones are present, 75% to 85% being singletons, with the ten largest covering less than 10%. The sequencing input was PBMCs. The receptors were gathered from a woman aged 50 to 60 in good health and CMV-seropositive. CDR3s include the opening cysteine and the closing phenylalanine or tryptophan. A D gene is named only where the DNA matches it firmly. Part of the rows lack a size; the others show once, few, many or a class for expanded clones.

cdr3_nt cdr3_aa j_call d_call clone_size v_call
TGTGCCAGTAGGGACAGACCCAATCAGCCCCAGCATTTT CASRDRPNQPQHF TRBJ1-5 . . TRBV19
TGCGCCAGCAACCAGACAGGGTCTGGGGCCAACGGCCTGACTTTC CASNQTGSGANGLTF TRBJ2-6 TRBD1 . TRBV4-3
TGTGCCAGCAGCGTATCCCAGGTCGCGGATACGCAGTATTTT CASSVSQVADTQYF TRBJ2-3 . few TRBV9
TGTGCCAGCAGCTTAGTTACGGGGAACTCCTACGAGCAGTACTTC CASSLVTGNSYEQYF TRBJ2-7 . . TRBV11-2
TGCGCCAGCACCCGGGACACCGGTTACACTGAAGCTTTCTTT CASTRDTGYTEAFF TRBJ1-1 . once TRBV5-1
TGCGCCAGCAGCTTGGAGCCACAGGGGAACTATGGCTACACCTTC CASSLEPQGNYGYTF TRBJ1-2 TRBD1 few TRBV5-1
TGTGCCAGTAGCCTGGACAGGGCCAACGAGCAGTACTTC CASSLDRANEQYF TRBJ2-7 TRBD1 once TRBV19
TGTGCCAGCAGCTTGGACACCCAAGAGACCCAGTACTTC CASSLDTQETQYF TRBJ2-5 . . TRBV5-4
TGTGCCAGCAGCTCCGGGACTAGGCGCCAAGAGACCCAGTACTTC CASSSGTRRQETQYF TRBJ2-5 TRBD2 . TRBV7-9
TGTGCCAGCAGCCAGGGACTAGCGGCCTACAATGAGCAGTTCTTC CASSQGLAAYNEQFF TRBJ2-1 TRBD2 . TRBV9
TGCGCCAGCGCTTTTAGTCCCAATGAAAAACTGTTTTTT CASAFSPNEKLFF TRBJ1-4 . . TRBV5-1
TGTGCCAGTACCCCAACTGACAGGTTCTCTGGGGCCAACGTCCTGACTTTC CASTPTDRFSGANVLTF TRBJ2-6 . . TRBV19
TGTGCCAGCAGCTTCAGCGGACAGGGGGCGGGAGGGGCCAACGTCCTGACTTTC CASSFSGQGAGGANVLTF TRBJ2-6 TRBD1 . TRBV28
TGTGCCAGCAGCTTAACGCAGGGTCTCAAAAACAGTCAGTACTTC CASSLTQGLKNSQYF TRBJ2-4 . . TRBV7-9
TGTGCCAGCAGAAGACAGGGTGTGGGGCAGCCCCAGCATTTT CASRRQGVGQPQHF TRBJ1-5 TRBD1 . TRBV6-1
TGTGCCAGCAGCTTAGGGAGCGTTTTAAGCTCCTACGAGCAGTACTTC CASSLGSVLSSYEQYF TRBJ2-7 . few TRBV11-2
TGTGCCAGCAGCCGAGCGGTGGGGTACCAAGAGACCCAGTACTTC CASSRAVGYQETQYF TRBJ2-5 . . TRBV6-5
TGCGCCAGCAGCTGGGACAGGGGGAACACTGAAGCTTTCTTT CASSWDRGNTEAFF TRBJ1-1 TRBD1 . TRBV5-1
TGCGCCAGCAGCCTAGGGACAGGGGGCGTTGAAGCTTTCTTT CASSLGTGGVEAFF TRBJ1-1 TRBD1 . TRBV5-1
TGTGCCAGCAGGGGGAGCGGGAGGGCCTCCAATGAGCAGTTCTTC CASRGSGRASNEQFF TRBJ2-1 TRBD2 . TRBV28
TGTGCCACCCGACCGGAGACAGGGAGCAATCAGCCCCAGCATTTT CATRPETGSNQPQHF TRBJ1-5 TRBD1 . TRBV10-3
TGTGCCAGCAGTGTCGGACTAGCGGGGCCGAACACCGGGGAGCTGTTTTTT CASSVGLAGPNTGELFF TRBJ2-2 TRBD2 few TRBV2
TGTGCCAGCAGTCGAGGGACAGGGAGGAACTATGGCTACACCTTC CASSRGTGRNYGYTF TRBJ1-2 TRBD1 . TRBV27
TGTGCCAGCAGTGGAGAGCCCTCCGGGGCAGATACGCAGTATTTT CASSGEPSGADTQYF TRBJ2-3 . few TRBV6-1
TGTGCCAGCAGCTCCGCAGGTTACACTGAAGCTTTCTTT CASSSAGYTEAFF TRBJ1-1 . few TRBV11-2
TGTGCCAGCAGTTATACCAGGGGATCCTACGAGCAGTACTTC CASSYTRGSYEQYF TRBJ2-7 . few TRBV6-4
TGCGCCAGCAGTCACCCCGACGGGAGTAATGAGCAGTTCTTC CASSHPDGSNEQFF TRBJ2-1 . . TRBV23-1
TGTGCCACCAGCAGAGCGTTCGGGGGGCAAGGAAACACCATATATTTT CATSRAFGGQGNTIYF TRBJ1-3 . . TRBV15
TGCGCCAGCAGCTTGCAACAGGGGGCGGGGTACACTGAAGCTTTCTTT CASSLQQGAGYTEAFF TRBJ1-1 TRBD1 . TRBV5-1
TGTGCCAGCGGTAAACAGGGGGCTTACGAGCAGTACTTC CASGKQGAYEQYF TRBJ2-7 TRBD1 . TRBV27
TGTGCCACCAGCTGGACCCGAGCGGGGGCGGCCTACGAGCAGTACTTC CATSWTRAGAAYEQYF TRBJ2-7 TRBD2 . TRBV15
TGTGCCAGCAGTGAACCCACAGTCTCCTACGAGCAGTACTTC CASSEPTVSYEQYF TRBJ2-7 . few TRBV2
TGTGCCAGCAGCTTAGGAGGGACATTAGATTCACCCCTCCACTTT CASSLGGTLDSPLHF TRBJ1-6 . . TRBV7-2
TGTGCCAGCAGTATACTCGAGACTAGCGGGAGTCGGGATACGCAGTATTTT CASSILETSGSRDTQYF TRBJ2-3 TRBD2 . TRBV27
TGTGCCAGCAGTTCGGTCTACGAGCAGTACTTC CASSSVYEQYF TRBJ2-7 . . TRBV27
TGTGCCATCAGTGACAGGAATGGGGCCAACGTCCTGACTTTC CAISDRNGANVLTF TRBJ2-6 . . TRBV10-3
TGTGCCACCAGCATCCGCGGGCGGCCGAACACCGGGGAGCTGTTTTTT CATSIRGRPNTGELFF TRBJ2-2 . once TRBV15
TGTGCCAGCAGACGCTTAGGGGAGAACACTGAAGCTTTCTTT CASRRLGENTEAFF TRBJ1-1 . . TRBV27
TGTGCCAGTAGTATAATAGTGAACACTGAAGCTTTCTTT CASSIIVNTEAFF TRBJ1-1 . . TRBV19
TGTGCCAGCAGCTTGGGGGGAGTGGGCGGGAGCTTCAATGAGCAGTTCTTC CASSLGGVGGSFNEQFF TRBJ2-1 TRBD2 . TRBV5-4
TGTGCCAGCAGTTACTCGGGGACAGGGGGCTACGAGCAGTACTTC CASSYSGTGGYEQYF TRBJ2-7 TRBD1 . TRBV6-6
TGTGCCAGCAGTCATCGGAGGGGCCACCAAGAGACCCAGTACTTC CASSHRRGHQETQYF TRBJ2-5 . . TRBV11-2
TGTTCCAGCAGCCTGGGACAGATTAACACCGGGGAGCTGTTTTTT CSSSLGQINTGELFF TRBJ2-2 TRBD1 . TRBV7-9
TGCGCCAGCGAGGACAGGGTTACCTACGAGCAGTACTTC CASEDRVTYEQYF TRBJ2-7 TRBD1 few TRBV10-2
TGTGCCAGCAGCGTAAGCGGTAGAAACACCGGGGAGCTGTTTTTT CASSVSGRNTGELFF TRBJ2-2 . few TRBV9